This TCR beta chain was identified during a study of technical replicates of blood from several donors. The CDR3 is made up of 14 amino acids. CDR1 and CDR2 from the germline V gene are SGHRS and YFSETQ. V shed 0 bases and J 2 bases; nucleotides not matched to a gene: 2. The assay was immunoSEQ multiplex PCR, and TCRdb's table has in-frame clones only and misses some. This table has about 56,000 clones, roughly 96% appearing once. The specimen sequenced was PBMCs. This TCR was recovered from a human donor in good health. Some clones in this sample may be carry-over from other donors' samples. J is TRBJ2-7 and V is TRBV5-1; 7 positions agree with TRBD2. CDR3 protein: CASSLVRGTYEQYF. In DNA form, the CDR3 reads TGCGCCAGCAGCTTGGTGCGGGGGACCTACGAGCAGTACTTC.